This T cell receptor beta chain was captured in a study of human T cells and chemical hapten exposure. Regarding the study as a whole: Those TCRs sitting above 1 in 1000 frequency stayed the same with DPC sensitization. Counts of expanded TCRs (at PT1) showed a positive correlation with patch test score.

Of note for this clonotype: No antigen is known for it.

The time point here: pre-sensitization, week 0. Treatment specified: therapeutic diphenylcyclopropenone sensitization with weekly scalp DPC. The starting material, unfractionated whole blood, was used for total RNA extraction. Suited to DPC and affected by alopecia, the donors ranged from 18 to 70 years old. The germline CDR1 and CDR2 sequences are SGDLS and YYNGEE. V shed 0 bases, J shed 2 bases, and the junction held 9 bases outside the gene matches. This CDR3 spans 17 amino acids. Original handling: Sample TCR counts, which ranged from 23,224 to 690,600, had a median of roughly 92,000. TCRdb passed the RACE reads through MiXCR, listing each CDR3 protein once. The V and J calls come from TCRdb's annotation, not from the publication. Of 35,000 to 40,000 distinct CDR3 sequences listed, 9.5% to 15% are singletons.

The chain uses TRBV9 and TRBJ2-5; TRBD2 matches at 8 bases. This material consisted of whole blood, taken in connection with sensitization to the hapten diphenylcyclopropenone (DPC). The clonotype comes from a woman in her thirties or forties with alopecia areata. Some clones in this sample may be carry-over from other donors' samples. The CDR3 DNA sequence: TGTGCCAGCAGCGTAGGTGGTAGCGGGGTTAAACAAGAGACCCAGTACTTC. Protein sequence: CASSVGGSGVKQETQYF.